A single sample is the source of the 25 T cell receptor beta chains below, sequenced in a study of T cell clonality in common variable immunodeficiency. Data came from immunoSEQ multiplex PCR; TCRdb stores just in-frame clones and leaves some out. This record lists 35,000 to 45,000 clones, none seen once only, and the top ten clones contain 3.5% to 4.5%. The sequencing sample was made of peripheral blood mononuclear cells. The receptors were sampled from a person aged 18 to 70 in good health.

This clone was picked up many times. The CDR3 extends 3 residues past the end of the read, so its final part is completed from the germline J gene. The chain has TRBV7-6 and TRBJ2-2; 8 bases align to TRBD1. V shed 5 bases and J 5 bases; nucleotides not matched to a gene: 10. The CDR3 has 16 amino acids. Per germline, CDR1 SGHVS and CDR2 FNYEAQ. The covered CDR3 bases are TGTGCCAGCAGCCCTCTGACAGGGGAGGCAACCGGGGAG. Its protein is CASSPLTGEATGE. The entire CDR3 is CASSPLTGEATGELFF.

The sample holds a few counts of this clone. The read ends 3 residues shy of where the CDR3 ends; the end is completed using the germline J gene. The chain combines TRBV2 with TRBJ1-1; D is ambiguous. V dropped 7 bases and J dropped 1 base, with 10 bases sitting between them. CDR1 is SNHLY and CDR2 is FYNNEI in the germline V gene. The CDR3 extends over 13 amino acids. The CDR3 bases that were read are TGTGCCAGCAAGGGCACCTGGAACACTGAA. It encodes CASKGTWNTE. The full CDR3 protein is CASKGTWNTEAFF.

The sample holds many counts of this clone. The sequenced fragment ends 3 residues before the CDR3 boundary, so the rest is inferred from the germline J gene. The chain joins TRBV5-1 to TRBJ2-2; TRBD2 might be the D (6 bases). Trimming took off 5 bases at V and 6 bases at J, with 14 bases between the two ends. The CDR3 is 14 residues long. Germline V lookup: CDR1 SGHRS, CDR2 YFSETQ. The chain's CDR3 is CASSSYGEAGELFF. The CDR3 DNA, read in part, is TGCGCCAGCAGTTCCTACGGGGAGGCCGGGGAG. The variable domain in full, completed from reference TRBV5-1 and TRBJ2-2, reads KAGVTQTPRYLIKTRGQQVTLSCSPISGHRSVSWYQQTPGQGLQFLFEYFSETQRNKGNFPGRFSGRQFSNSRSEMNVSTLELGDSALYLCASSSYGEAGELFFGEGSRLTVL.

This clone was counted many times. The junction differs from germline at one of its ends, possibly a read error. The read terminates 3 residues before the CDR3 end, so the remaining end is supplied by the germline J gene. The rearrangement uses TRBV7-7 and TRBJ2-3, with 9 bases fitting TRBD1. CDR1 and CDR2 (germline): SSHAT, FNYEAQ (reference sequence). CDR3 size: 14 residues. The part of the CDR3 DNA that was read is TGTGCTAGCAGCTTCGGACAGGGGACAGATACG. Protein product: CASSFGQGTDT. The whole CDR3 protein is CASSFGQGTDTQYF.

In regard to this clone: The CDR3 end lies 3 residues beyond the end of the read and is filled in from the germline J gene. The V gene is TRBV19, the J gene TRBJ1-1; the match to TRBD1 covers 9 bases. This CDR3 is 16 amino acids long. Unmatched junction bases numbered 6, after V lost 4 bases and J lost 0 bases. Germline assignment: CDR1 LNHDA and CDR2 SQIVND (reference sequence). This CDR3 reads CASSTLRQGVNTEAFF. The DNA read from the CDR3 is TGTGCCAGTAGTACTCTCCGACAGGGGGTGAACACTGAA.

Details on this clone: The read finishes 3 residues shy of the CDR3 end, and the germline J gene is used to complete it. J is TRBJ1-1 and V is TRBV18, with D possibly matching TRBD1 (5 bases). Trimming removed 1 base from V and 4 bases from J, with 7 bases in between. Per the germline V gene, CDR1 is KGHSH and CDR2 is LQKENI. The CDR3 has 13 residues. CDR3 protein: CASSPRGATEAFF. The CDR3 DNA, read in part, is TGTGCCAGCTCACCACGAGGGGCCACTGAA.

The table lists this clone with many counts. Partial CDR3 DNA: TGTGCCAGCAGCTCCGGGACAGTGTGGGCTAACTATGGC. Protein sequence: CASSSGTVWANYG. The full-length CDR3 reads as CASSSGTVWANYGYTF. The chain has TRBV5-4 and TRBJ1-2; 7 bases match TRBD1. Coverage ceases 3 residues before the CDR3 finishes, and the germline J gene fills in the end. The germline CDR1 and CDR2 sequences are SGHNT and YYREEE (reference sequence). J lost 0 bases, V lost 3 bases, and 8 bases had no gene match. The CDR3 sequence is 16 residues long.

This clone was seen many times. Read sequence stops 3 residues before the CDR3 end, and the germline J gene provides the missing end. The genes are TRBV2 and TRBJ2-4; 12 positions agree with TRBD1. The V gene's germline CDR1 is SNHLY and CDR2 FYNNEI. Unmatched junction bases numbered 14, after V lost 5 bases and J lost 6 bases. The CDR3 spans 18 residues. The sequenced CDR3 bases are TGTGCCAGCAGTAAAAGGCGTCCCGGGACAGGGGGCGTAAACATT. It codes for CASSKRRPGTGGVNI. The whole CDR3 reads CASSKRRPGTGGVNIQYF.

Many counts were recorded for this clone. The CDR3 sequence is CASSIVGQGAGELFF. CDR3 DNA (partial): TGTGCCAGTAGTATAGTAGGGCAGGGCGCCGGGGAG. The chain couples TRBV19 to TRBJ2-2, with a tentative D call TRBD1 (5 bases). The read terminates 3 residues ahead of where the CDR3 ends, so the germline J gene completes it. V was shortened by 1 base and J by 6 bases, with 12 bases between the two germline ends. This CDR3 comprises 15 residues. CDR1 and CDR2 (germline): LNHDA, SQIVND (reference sequence).

Notes on this clone: From the germline J gene comes the end of the CDR3, since the read stops 3 residues before it. V gene TRBV7-9 combines with J gene TRBJ1-5; 7 bases line up with TRBD1. Germline lookup yields CDR1 SEHNR and CDR2 FQNEAQ (reference sequence). V was pared by 2 bases and J by 3 bases, with 1 base of the junction left unmatched. This CDR3 has 14 amino acids. The CDR3 reads CASSLQGDNQPQHF. CDR3 DNA, as far as it was read: TGTGCCAGCAGCTTACAGGGGGACAATCAGCCC.

This clone was seen more than once but under ten times. The covered CDR3 bases are TGCAGTGCTAGAGATGGGGGGGCAGGTCAGCCG. It yields the protein CSARDGGAGQP. The full CDR3 protein is CSARDGGAGQPQYF. V and J are TRBV20-1 and TRBJ2-3, with D perhaps matching TRBD2 (7 bases). Read data end 3 residues before the CDR3 end; the end is taken from the germline J gene. Germline V gene lookup returns CDR1 DFQATT and CDR2 SNEGSKA (reference sequence). This CDR3 is built from 14 residues.

This clone was counted at least ten times. The CDR3 goes on 3 residues after the read ends, and that part is filled in from the germline J gene. This chain joins TRBV19 and TRBJ2-1; 9 bases match TRBD2. The CDR3 extends over 17 amino acids. From germline, CDR1 is LNHDA and CDR2 SQIVND (reference sequence). The V and J ends lost 2 bases and 6 bases, in that order; junction bases with no gene match: 11. The CDR3 loop reads CASSIRYLAGRGNEQFF. Partial CDR3 DNA: TGTGCCAGTAGTATAAGATACCTAGCGGGACGGGGCAATGAG.

To note about this clone: The read ends 3 residues before the CDR3 terminus; that terminus is restored from the germline J gene. The J gene is TRBJ2-3, the V gene TRBV18, with D perhaps matching TRBD2 (6 bases). The CDR3 loop spans 14 amino acids. Germline assignment: CDR1 KGHSH and CDR2 LQKENI. CDR3 region: CASSPGGSNQPQYF. The DNA read from the CDR3 is TGTGCCAGCTCACCCGGGGGTTCCAATCAGCCG.

In its sample, this clone was seen many times. The sequenced fragment ends 3 residues before the CDR3 boundary, so the rest is inferred from the germline J gene. The genes are TRBV5-1 and TRBJ2-1, with TRBD2 identical over 7 bases. The V and J ends lost 4 bases and 7 bases, in that order; junction bases with no gene match: 11. The CDR3 consists of 15 residues. Looked up from germline, CDR1 is SGHRS and CDR2 is YFSETQ. The part of the CDR3 DNA that was read is TGCGCCAGCAGCCCGGCGGGGGTGGATAGGAATGAG. Encoded protein: CASSPAGVDRNE. In full, the CDR3 reads CASSPAGVDRNEQFF.

This clone came up many times. The read falls 3 residues short of the CDR3 end, and the missing part is taken from the germline J gene. This chain connects TRBV2 to TRBJ2-2; 9 bases are shared with TRBD2. Germline V gene sequence: CDR1 SNHLY, CDR2 FYNNEI. The V gene end was trimmed by 11 bases and the J gene end by 0 bases; junction bases not matched to a gene: 7. CDR3 length: 15 amino acids. The sequenced CDR3 bases are TGTGCCGACTCGGCGGGAGGGTCGAACACCGGGGAG. This sequence encodes CADSAGGSNTGE. Given in full, the CDR3 is CADSAGGSNTGELFF.

This clone appeared many times. The read is 3 residues too short to cover the CDR3 end, so that end is filled in from the germline J gene. This chain links TRBV20-1 with TRBJ2-5; 9 bases line up with TRBD2. Germline CDR1 is DFQATT and CDR2 is SNEGSKA (reference sequence). The V and J ends lost 6 bases and 4 bases, in that order; junction bases with no gene match: 6. CDR3 length: 13 amino acids. The DNA read from the CDR3 is TGCAGTGCCGCGGGGGGGCCGGGAGAGACC. As protein: CSAAGGPGET. The entire CDR3 protein is CSAAGGPGETQYF.

In this sample, this clone turned up many times. The CDR3 end is not reached by the read, which stops 3 residues before it; the germline J gene fills it in. The chain recombines TRBV4-2 with TRBJ2-7; TRBD2 agrees at 12 bases. J lost 6 bases, V lost 0 bases, and 6 bases had no gene match. The CDR3 extends over 16 amino acids. The germline CDR1 and CDR2 sequences are LGHNA and YNFKEQ. The CDR3 bases that were read are TGTGCCAGCAGCCAAGACGAGACTAGCGGGGGAATCGAG. Protein sequence: CASSQDETSGGIE. The CDR3 in its entirety is CASSQDETSGGIEQYF.

On this clone itself: The read stops 3 residues short of the end of the CDR3; the missing end is completed from the germline J gene. This chain joins TRBV6-1 and TRBJ2-5; the D gene is possibly TRBD2 (6 bases). Trimming pared 4 bases from V and 2 bases from J, leaving 14 bases between. This CDR3 comprises 15 residues. Looked up from germline, CDR1 is MNHNS and CDR2 is SASEGT. The CDR3: CASSVGDFLQETQYF. The CDR3 bases that were read are TGTGCCAGCAGTGTGGGGGACTTTTTACAAGAGACC.

This clone has a count of ten or more. Coverage ceases 3 residues before the CDR3 finishes, and the germline J gene fills in the end. The chain combines TRBV2 with TRBJ1-6, with 10 bases matching TRBD1. CDR1 SNHLY and CDR2 FYNNEI come from the germline V gene. V dropped 5 bases and J dropped 7; count of bases not matched to a gene: 8. CDR3 length: 16 residues. This CDR3 is CASSRPGTGVNSPLHF. Partial CDR3 DNA: TGTGCCAGCAGTCGCCCCGGGACAGGGGTCAATTCACCC.

About this clone itself: The read is 3 residues too short to cover the CDR3 end, so that end is filled in from the germline J gene. The chain combines TRBV5-5 with TRBJ1-2, with 11 positions matching TRBD1. The CDR3 spans 15 residues. CDR1 and CDR2 (germline): SGHKS, YYEKEE (reference sequence). The CDR3 sequence: CASSWGTGGGYDYTF. The sequenced part of the CDR3 DNA is TGTGCCAGCAGCTGGGGGACAGGGGGAGGATACGAC.

This clone was counted many times. The read ends 3 residues shy of where the CDR3 ends; the end is completed using the germline J gene. The chain uses TRBV20-1 and TRBJ2-2, with 9 bases matching TRBD1. This CDR3 contains 16 residues. After removal of 6 bases from V and 4 bases from J, the junction contained 12 bases not matched to a gene. Germline values: CDR1 DFQATT, CDR2 SNEGSKA (reference sequence). Partial CDR3 DNA: TGCAGTGCCAAGGGGCGGACAGGGGTGGGCACCGGGGAG. Its translation: CSAKGRTGVGTGE. The full CDR3 protein reads CSAKGRTGVGTGELFF.

Ten or more counts support this clone. The read is 3 residues too short to cover the CDR3 end, so that end is filled in from the germline J gene. This chain links TRBV18 with TRBJ2-5, with 12 nucleotides matching TRBD2. J lost 3 bases, V lost 3 bases, and 5 bases had no gene match. This CDR3 has 16 residues. Germline V gene sequence: CDR1 KGHSH, CDR2 LQKENI. CDR3 DNA, as far as it was read: TGTGCCAGCTCACCCCTCGGACTAGCGGGAAAAGAGACC. Translated: CASSPLGLAGKET. The entire CDR3 sequence reads CASSPLGLAGKETQYF.

This clone was seen repeatedly, ten times or more. The read is 3 residues too short to cover the CDR3 end, so that end is filled in from the germline J gene. The rearrangement links TRBV5-1 to TRBJ1-1; perhaps TRBD1 as D (6 bases). The ends were cut back, 7 bases at V and 5 bases at J, with 12 bases in the middle. Germline V gene sequence: CDR1 SGHRS, CDR2 YFSETQ. The CDR3 sequence is 12 residues long. CDR3 sequence: CASREGGTEAFF. CDR3 DNA, as far as it was read: TGCGCCAGCCGCGAGGGGGGGACTGAA. The entire variable domain, with the rest obtained from reference TRBV5-1 and TRBJ1-1, is as follows: KAGVTQTPRYLIKTRGQQVTLSCSPISGHRSVSWYQQTPGQGLQFLFEYFSETQRNKGNFPGRFSGRQFSNSRSEMNVSTLELGDSALYLCASREGGTEAFFGQGTRLTVV.

This clone came up many times. The read ends 3 residues early relative to the CDR3; the germline J gene fills the gap. The rearrangement links TRBV5-1 to TRBJ1-1; the match to TRBD1 covers 9 bases. The trim removed 4 bases at V and 4 bases at J, leaving 17 bases unmatched. Germline assignment: CDR1 SGHRS and CDR2 YFSETQ. This CDR3 region has 18 residues. The CDR3 sequence: CASSPGTGTEESATEAFF. CDR3 bases read: TGCGCCAGCAGCCCCGGGACAGGGACGGAAGAGAGTGCCACTGAA. The entire variable domain, with the rest obtained from reference TRBV5-1 and TRBJ1-1, is as follows: KAGVTQTPRYLIKTRGQQVTLSCSPISGHRSVSWYQQTPGQGLQFLFEYFSETQRNKGNFPGRFSGRQFSNSRSEMNVSTLELGDSALYLCASSPGTGTEESATEAFFGQGTRLTVV.

This clone was seen repeatedly, ten times or more. The read falls 3 residues short of the CDR3 end, and the missing part is taken from the germline J gene. This chain joins TRBV29-1 and TRBJ2-4; D is unresolved. Between the trimmed V and J ends, which lost 7 bases and 1 base, there was a span of 14 bases. Germline loops: CDR1 SQVTM, CDR2 ANQGSEA. This CDR3 region has 14 residues. This chain's CDR3 is CSAGLTGAKNIQYF. The CDR3 DNA, read in part, is TGCAGCGCTGGGCTAACTGGGGCCAAAAACATT.